Reported below is one TCR beta chain. The target of this receptor is not known. No qualities accompany the bases; no much larger clone lies one base away. These data come from a study of cytomegalovirus exposure and HLA in healthy donors (dated by TCRdb to about 2017). Describing the broader study: In an earlier analysis of around 540 of the donors, about 260 Gb of sequence data and some 120 million unique TCR beta sequences from 180 million or so T cells were reported. An early release that covered fewer than 800 HLA-typed donors contained approximately 300 gigabases of sequencing data and approximately 85 million unique TCR sequences. Of the roughly 410 genotyped donors, 80% to 90% were placed in the genetic ancestry cluster associated with self-reported Caucasian donors. The study aimed to test whether signatures of past pathogen exposure could be identified by cataloging public T cell receptors. Using immunosequencing, the study profiled T cell repertoires from around 680 subjects and related those repertoires to cytomegalovirus serostatus. Besides the first cohort of roughly 640 subjects, a separate validation cohort made up of roughly 120 different subjects was used. High-throughput TCR immunosequencing, statistical association of individual TCRs with disease status, and machine learning were combined to predict cytomegalovirus infection status. A later analysis re-analyzed previously published TCR beta repertoires from approximately 700 donors and added high-resolution HLA genotyping to study TCR occurrence patterns. Rather than using new phenotypic data, the later analysis identified candidate immune exposures from TCR beta sequences and from how often those sequences occurred across donors. To decide whether each TCR beta V gene segment behaved as functional or pseudogenic, an earlier analysis of approximately 600 of the donors relied on high-throughput TCR beta sequencing. Donor age, sex, ethnicity and CMV serostatus were collected together with the repertoire data. A later genetic analysis used genome-wide SNP genotypes for about 65% of the roughly 670 donors, treating that subset as a discovery cohort. All discovery cohort repertoires had been generated using a single sequencing platform. HLA typing covered class I and class II loci at four-digit resolution. Typing coverage differed by locus: A, B, C, DRB1 and DQB1 were typed in roughly 620-640 donors, DQA1 in 500 to 550, DPA1 in some 610, and DPB1 in roughly 470. About five DR-DQ haplotypes were treated as single units for association and clustering because of strong linkage in the cohort. On average, 235,054 unique TCR beta nucleotide sequences were sequenced per donor among roughly 430 genotyped donors of the cohort, with roughly 18% of those sequences being non-productive.

General findings and caveats noted by the study authors: The cohort was sequenced for TCR beta chains only, and without alpha or paired-chain data the features that could be detected were limited. In a later genetic analysis, fewer N-insertions in productive TCRs were reported among donors in an Asian-associated ancestry cluster than the roughly 700-donor mean. The authors suggested that the approach could potentially be generalized to other disease states and immunological phenotypes. Because HLA typing was unavailable for some donors at each locus, only the typed subset was used in association tests. At a false discovery rate of 0.05, a later analysis linked about 16,000 TCR beta sequences to specific HLA alleles. The presence/absence analyses assumed that sequencing depth was roughly uniform across donors, and that assumption may not be true. In a later analysis, most CMV-associated TCR beta chains were found to appear HLA-restricted, with HLA associations seemingly driven largely by CMV exposure. In a later analysis, HLA-associated TCR beta chains were found to be more clonally expanded and to have lower generation probabilities than equally common non-associated chains. An association between a missense DCLRE1C variant and V-gene and J-gene trimming of TCR beta chains was found in a later genetic analysis and replicated in an independent cohort. When HLA alleles, especially DR and DQ, strongly co-occurred, TCR associations were difficult to assign to individual alleles. A cluster of highly shared sequence variants was judged likely to represent a technical artifact of the sequencing pipeline. According to a later analysis, parvovirus B19, influenza, CMV and Epstein-Barr virus appeared linked to several top co-occurrence clusters. In an earlier analysis of some 500 of the donors, most TCR beta V segments appeared in productive rearrangements about 87% or about 30% of the time, broadly matching IMGT annotations. A later analysis found that TCR association rates varied across HLA loci, with DRB1 alleles showing the most associated TCRs and HLA-C alleles the fewest. Approximately 18 rarely observed V segments, including chromosome 9 orphons, were excluded from the earlier analysis of a few hundred of the donors because counts were too low. Three of the identified cytomegalovirus-associated TCR beta chains were confirmed in vitro to be specific for cytomegalovirus antigens. Immune exposure information for the cohort was limited to CMV serostatus. Across donors, most TCR sequences were observed very rarely, whereas some public TCRs were present in many individuals. Linkage disequilibrium might explain the correlated functional status among segregating V segments, but an unknown experimental factor could not be ruled out. The study listed 150 to 200 TCR beta chains as associated with cytomegalovirus. A further reported finding was that TCR beta sequences accurately predicted the HLA-A and HLA-B alleles for most subjects in the first cohort. Cytomegalovirus status was reported to be diagnosed by the classifier with high specificity and sensitivity in both the original and validation cohorts.

To prepare the library, the immunoSEQ multiplex PCR assay was applied. The multiplex PCR relied on a mix of 60 forward primers for TCR Vbeta segments and 13 reverse primers for TCR Jbeta segments. Amplification of the CDR3 region of rearranged TCR beta genes was performed with a multiplex PCR assay on genomic DNA. The Illumina HiSeq System was used to sequence the amplified TCR beta libraries as 87-base-pair reads. The study's own analysis went as follows. Across the 670 or so repertoires, a later analysis counted roughly 77 million unique TCR beta chains, roughly 11 million of which were shared by at least two donors. To remove PCR and sequencing errors, raw reads were error-corrected and collapsed into unique sequences using a nearest-neighbor algorithm that merged closely related sequences. Alignment of CDR3 sequences to IMGT reference sequences was used to assign V, D and J gene segments. For a sequence to be retained, at least a six-nucleotide match to both a V gene segment and a J gene segment was required. A rearrangement was called productive if the CDR3 had no stop codons and remained in frame with V and J, and every other rearrangement was called non-productive. CDR3 was defined according to IMGT convention as the region running from the second conserved V-encoded cysteine to the conserved J-encoded phenylalanine. The earlier analysis of 587 of the donors excluded sequences that lacked an unambiguous match to a single V gene segment. An earlier analysis of fewer than 650 of the donors classified V segments as functional when productive rearrangements were above 56.7% and as segregating when the standard deviation between donors was above 5%. A statistical classification framework was built for diagnosing cytomegalovirus status from the catalog of TCR beta chain sequences. A later analysis assigned V and J genes by comparing TCR nucleotide sequences with IMGT/GENE-DB human TR gene sequences. A later analysis assigned CDR3 sequences and most-parsimonious VDJ recombination scenarios with the TCRdist pipeline. In a later analysis, every TCR beta chain was defined by the combination of its CDR3 amino acid sequence and its V-gene family, and reads without a unique V-gene family were dropped. A later analysis removed roughly 590 highly shared, low-generation-probability nucleotide sequences to deal with suspected cross-contamination and a sequencing artifact. A later analysis calculated a clonal expansion index for each public chain from normalized within-repertoire ranks of inferred template counts. A later analysis computed generation probabilities with a VDJ recombination model fitted to out-of-frame rearrangements, and checked the results against IGoR. A later analysis scored TCR-TCR, TCR-HLA and TCR-CMV co-occurrence with hypergeometric tests, applying a repertoire-size bias correction to TCR pairs. False discovery rates were estimated in a later analysis by permuting HLA or CMV assignments 20 times. In a later analysis, co-occurring TCRs were grouped with DBSCAN, and TCRdist sequence similarity was added when clustering was performed within HLA-allele-positive subsets. Repertoires with fewer than 30,000 or more than 120,000 public chains were left out of co-occurrence clustering, as were five repertoires with anomalous nucleotide sharing. TCRdb took this table from immuneACCESS and kept in-frame rearrangements with V and J called. Such tables lack part of the clones; where checked against another copy, unresolved V genes explain under half of the gap, and the rest is unexplained. Clone size and the V and J calls come from that table; the DNA yielded D and trimming. Present in this sample are about 83,000 clones, roughly 80% of which were seen just once. Clones ranked in the top ten supply 1.9% of the sample.

The cohort comprised fewer than 750 healthy bone marrow donors. Cohort members were all nominally healthy when sampled, although unrecorded immune exposures were likely present. The donor was CMV seronegative and belonged to the group of 350 or so seronegative cohort members. Every donor gave a peripheral blood sample, and the peripheral blood mononuclear cells from that sample were used for TCR beta sequencing. Genomic DNA was extracted from the blood cell samples with the Qiagen DNeasy Blood Extraction Kit. Sequencing was done on a sample of PBMCs. This sequence originates from a woman in her twenties or thirties in good health and CMV-seronegative.

Read as DNA, the sequence is TGTGCCAGCACCGGCGGGGGATGGGGTCAGCCCCAGCATTTT. It specifies CASTGGGWGQPQHF. The rearrangement combines TRBV9 with TRBJ1-5, and TRBD1 may be the D gene, going by 5 matching bases. From a lookup of the germline V gene, CDR1 and CDR2 are SGDLS and YYNGEE. The CDR3 goes from the cysteine to the phenylalanine over 14 residues. The read is trimmed to its CDR3 DNA, 42 bases read in frame from base 1. V is shortened by 6 bases, J by 6 bases, and the region joining them spans 16 bases.